The clone carrying this TCR beta chain was recorded only once. Antigen specificity is unknown. Data came from immunoSEQ multiplex PCR; TCRdb stores just in-frame clones and leaves some out. The top ten hold approximately 1.4% of the sample, which has about 49,000 clones, around nine tenths seen once. This sample was included in a study of cytomegalovirus exposure and HLA in healthy donors. Background on the study: The 120 validation repertoires were produced on the same platform as the roughly 700 repertoires of the first cohort. This was reported in a later analysis. The study, taken as a whole, reports: Reported performance of the classifier showed diagnosis of cytomegalovirus status with high specificity and sensitivity. Associated with cytomegalovirus, according to the listing, were around 170 TCR beta chains. Confirmation in vitro established that a few CMV-associated chains were specific for CMV antigens.

The germline gives CDR1 GTSNPN, CDR2 SVGIG (reference sequence). Trimming at V came to 3 bases and at J to 3 bases, leaving 4 bases not matched to a gene. The CDR3 extends over 13 amino acids. The sequencing sample was made of PBMCs. The sequence was collected from a young man in good health and CMV-seronegative. V gene TRBV30 combines with J gene TRBJ1-2, with TRBD1 matching over 7 bases. CDR3 loop: CAWSGDRDYGYTF. The CDR3 region has the DNA TGTGCCTGGAGCGGGGACAGAGACTATGGCTACACCTTC.